This TCR beta chain is drawn from a study of T cell responses to AZD1222 COVID-19 vaccine. This clone was observed a few times. The antigen remains undetermined. Germline V gene sequence: CDR1 MDHEN, CDR2 SYDVKM. The V end lost 5 bases, the J end lost 7 bases, and 15 bases lay between the germline ends. The CDR3 spans 14 residues. General study findings and limits: Among vaccine-associated CD4 TCRs, coverage spanned spike, with dominance at 160-218 and 743-854.

TCRdb's table, derived via immunoSEQ multiplex PCR, lists solely in-frame clones and lacks some. This repertoire shows 180,000 or so clones, about 88% found once; its top ten account for under 2%. The receptor's source is an adult in good health. Sequenced material: peripheral blood, taken on day 0 of AZD1222 vaccination. The genes are TRBV28 and TRBJ2-1; no definite D call. CDR3 loop: CASSKGPLVNEQFF. As DNA, the CDR3 is TGTGCCAGCAGTAAAGGACCGTTAGTGAATGAGCAGTTCTTC.